This T cell receptor (beta chain) derives from a study of blood T cells in healthy people across ages. Alongside a J-beta primer mix, a sample-barcoded 5' primer served in a second PCR lasting roughly 6 to 11 cycles. TCRdb recomputed calls from the 5' RACE reads with MiXCR, one row per CDR3 protein. Found here are fewer than 900,000 distinct CDR3 sequences, around 34% of them singletons; the top ten hold 13%. Germline-derived CDR1 and CDR2 are SEHNR and FQNEAQ (reference sequence). This CDR3 has 11 amino acids. The chain links TRBV7-9 to TRBJ2-1; possible D gene TRBD1, 5 bases. The J call may be mistaken, given a closer DNA end match to TRBJ2-7. Sequenced material: blood. This receptor was taken from a man younger than 30 in good health. The CDR3, as DNA: TGTGCCAGCAGCGGGGCCGGGGAGCAGTACTTC. The encoded protein is CASSGAGEQYF.